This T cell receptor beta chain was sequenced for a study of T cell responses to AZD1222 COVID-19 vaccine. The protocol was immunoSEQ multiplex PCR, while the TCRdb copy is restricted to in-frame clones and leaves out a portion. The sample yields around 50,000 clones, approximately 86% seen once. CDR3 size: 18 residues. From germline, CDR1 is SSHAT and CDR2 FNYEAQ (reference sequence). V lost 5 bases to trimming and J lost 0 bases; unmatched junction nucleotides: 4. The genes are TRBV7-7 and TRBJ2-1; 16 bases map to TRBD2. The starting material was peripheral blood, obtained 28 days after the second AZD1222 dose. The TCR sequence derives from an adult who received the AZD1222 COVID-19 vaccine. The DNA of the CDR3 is TGTGCCAGCAGCCCGGGACTAGCGGGAGGGAGCTCCTACAATGAGCAGTTCTTC. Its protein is CASSPGLAGGSSYNEQFF.